Sequencing of this TCR beta chain was carried out in a study of T cell changes during pregnancy in multiple sclerosis. Assay: immunoSEQ multiplex PCR; the TCRdb copy retains only in-frame clones and omits some. Here the sample spans more than 100,000 clones, around 94% being singletons. This CDR3 contains 14 residues. V gave up 3 bases and J gave up 2 bases; unmatched junction bases: 3. The germline CDR1 and CDR2 sequences are LNHNV and YYDKDF (reference sequence). This receptor was identified in a female donor with multiple sclerosis, enrolled in a pregnancy study. V usage is TRBV15 and J usage is TRBJ1-2; TRBD1 aligns across 7 bases. This material consisted of peripheral blood, taken after pregnancy. CDR3 coding DNA: TGTGCCACCAGCAGTTCAGGGGGAAACTATGGCTACACCTTC. Encoded protein: CATSSSGGNYGYTF.